This is a list of T cell receptor beta chains from one sample in a study of T cell responses to AZD1222 COVID-19 vaccine. The method was immunoSEQ multiplex PCR; TCRdb's version includes in-frame clones alone and lacks a portion of them. This sample has 140,000 to 150,000 clones; roughly 90% occur once, and the top ten carry approximately 3.5%. The source was peripheral blood, collected 28 days after the second AZD1222 dose. The receptors stem from an adult who received the AZD1222 COVID-19 vaccine. CDR3s include the opening cysteine and the closing phenylalanine or tryptophan. D genes are given only for firm matches. Rows give clone size only sometimes, using once, few, many, or a class for an expanded clone.

>-|-|TRBV5-4|TRBJ1-4
TGTGCCAGCAGCCTGTACAGGGATCGTAGTGAAAAACTGTTTTTT
CASSLYRDRSEKLFF
>-|TRBD2|TRBV7-3|TRBJ2-3
TGTGCCAGCAGCTCAAGCGGGACTAGCACAGATACGCAGTATTTT
CASSSSGTSTDTQYF
>-|-|TRBV19|TRBJ1-6
TGTGCCAGTAGTAGCACCCACCGGAATTCACCCCTCCACTTT
CASSSTHRNSPLHF
>once|-|TRBV7-3|TRBJ1-1
TGTGCCAGCAGCTTACAACAGGCAACTGAAGCTTTCTTT
CASSLQQATEAFF
>-|-|TRBV5-6|TRBJ2-2
TGTGCCAGCAGCCCCCAGGGGGGCGTCGGGGAGCTGTTTTTT
CASSPQGGVGELFF
>-|TRBD1|TRBV2|TRBJ1-3
TGTGCCAGCAGGGGACAGGGGGCGTTTGGAAACACCATATATTTT
CASRGQGAFGNTIYF
>-|-|TRBV5-4|TRBJ2-3
TGTGCCAGCAGCTCAAGCGGAGATACGCAGTATTTT
CASSSSGDTQYF
>once|-|TRBV29-1|TRBJ1-1
TGCAGCGTTGAGGAACAGGGCCGTTCAGCTTTCTTT
CSVEEQGRSAFF
>-|-|TRBV6-5|TRBJ1-5
TGTGCCAGCACGGGGGAGAGCAATCAGCCCCAGCATTTT
CASTGESNQPQHF
>-|-|TRBV27|TRBJ1-6
TGTGCCAGCAGTCAATCCCTCTATAATTCACCCCTCCACTTT
CASSQSLYNSPLHF
>-|-|TRBV7-2|TRBJ2-7
TGTGCCAGCAGCTTAGCGGAAAATTCCTACGAGCAGTACTTC
CASSLAENSYEQYF
>-|-|TRBV6-1|TRBJ1-5
TGTGCCAGCAGTGAGGAGCCAAATCAGCCCCAGCATTTT
CASSEEPNQPQHF
>-|-|TRBV19|TRBJ1-3
TGTGCCAGTAGTAATAGGGCGTTTGGAAACACCATATATTTT
CASSNRAFGNTIYF
>-|-|TRBV5-6|TRBJ1-1
TGTGCCAGCAGCTTGAGGGGTTGGACTGAAGCTTTCTTT
CASSLRGWTEAFF
>-|-|TRBV30|TRBJ2-1
TGTGCCTGGAGTGACAGCTCTTTCTACAATGAGCAGTTCTTC
CAWSDSSFYNEQFF
>once|-|TRBV7-9|TRBJ1-2
TGTGCCAGCAGCTTAGCGGCTATGGGCTATGGCTACACCTTC
CASSLAAMGYGYTF
>-|TRBD1|TRBV5-5|TRBJ1-2
TGTGCCAGCAGCTTGGACAGGGGGGGATCCGACTATGGCTACACCTTC
CASSLDRGGSDYGYTF
>-|TRBD1|TRBV29-1|TRBJ2-1
TGCAGCGTTGGACAGGGGAACGTCAATGAGCAGTTCTTC
CSVGQGNVNEQFF
>once|TRBD1|TRBV27|TRBJ2-7
TGTGCCAGCAGTTTATCAGGGGGACAGGGCCCCTACGAGCAGTACTTC
CASSLSGGQGPYEQYF
>once|-|TRBV5-4|TRBJ1-1
TGTGCCAGCAGGTCTCAGGATAACACTGAAGCTTTCTTT
CASRSQDNTEAFF